The next 26 T cell receptor beta chains were all read from a single sample in a study of T cell responses to AZD1222 COVID-19 vaccine. The table came from immunoSEQ multiplex PCR; TCRdb's copy has only in-frame clones and leaves some out. The sample records tens of thousands of clones, approximately 86% being singletons. Material: peripheral blood, obtained on day 0 of AZD1222 vaccination. All receptors come from an adult in good health.

This clone is termed medium-sized. V gene TRBV6-1 combines with J gene TRBJ2-7; 11 bases align to TRBD1. This CDR3 has 15 amino acids. V was clipped by 0 bases and J by 3 bases; unmatched bases: 1. Germline V gene lookup returns CDR1 MNHNS and CDR2 SASEGT. The CDR3 region is CASSEAGTGGYEQYF. The DNA of the CDR3 is TGTGCCAGCAGTGAAGCCGGGACAGGGGGCTACGAGCAGTACTTC.

This clone was seen a handful of times. The rearrangement uses TRBV18 and TRBJ2-7; 10 positions match TRBD1. V trimming: 3 bases; J trimming: 0 bases; junction bases outside the gene matches: 8. This CDR3 contains 17 residues. Per the germline V gene, CDR1 is KGHSH and CDR2 is LQKENI. CDR3 sequence reads: CASSPATGTGVSYEQYF. CDR3 nucleotides: TGTGCCAGCTCACCCGCGACCGGGACAGGGGTCTCCTACGAGCAGTACTTC.

The chain employs TRBV6-5 and TRBJ2-7; D unresolved. From germline, CDR1 is MNHEY and CDR2 SVGAGI. The CDR3 sequence is 14 residues long. Trimming stripped 2 bases from V and 4 bases from J, with 12 bases between. The CDR3 nucleotides read TGTGCCAGCAGTTACGAGAGGTGGCCATACGAGCAGTACTTC. This encodes CASSYERWPYEQYF.

The chain links TRBV6-5 to TRBJ2-7, with D perhaps matching TRBD1 (5 bases). CDR3 size: 15 residues. V lost 2 bases and J lost 2, with 13 bases in between. Germline assignment: CDR1 MNHEY and CDR2 SVGAGI. The CDR3 protein is CASSYGQGSPYEQYF. The CDR3, as DNA: TGTGCCAGCAGTTACGGGCAGGGTTCTCCCTACGAGCAGTACTTC.

J is TRBJ2-7 and V is TRBV6-5; 7 nucleotides agree with TRBD1. Germline CDR1 is MNHEY and CDR2 is SVGAGI. CDR3 length: 13 residues. V lost 5 bases, J lost 3 bases, and 4 bases stayed unmatched. The CDR3 nucleotides are TGTGCCAGCAGTAGGGACAGAAACTACGAGCAGTACTTC. Residues: CASSRDRNYEQYF.

CDR3 bases: TGTGCCAGCAGCCAAGATTATCCCGCTAGCGGGAGTTTCTACGAGCAGTACTTC. It encodes CASSQDYPASGSFYEQYF. The chain has TRBV4-2 and TRBJ2-7, with 10 bases matching TRBD2. The CDR3 is made up of 18 amino acids. The V and J ends lost 0 bases and 3 bases, in that order; junction bases with no gene match: 11. CDR1 is LGHNA and CDR2 is YNFKEQ in the germline V gene.

This chain connects TRBV4-1 to TRBJ2-7, with no clear D. Trimming cost V 0 bases and J 6 bases, with 12 bases left between them. Germline V lookup: CDR1 MGHRA, CDR2 YSYEKL. This CDR3 has 14 amino acids. CDR3 region: CASSQDGPLREQYF. The CDR3 nucleotides are TGCGCCAGCAGCCAAGACGGACCCTTACGCGAGCAGTACTTC.

This clone has only one observation. V usage is TRBV29-1 and J usage is TRBJ2-5; 7 bases align to TRBD1. The V and J ends lost 7 bases and 5 bases, in that order; junction bases with no gene match: 7. Germline CDR1 and CDR2: SQVTM and ANQGSEA. The CDR3 runs 12 residues. The CDR3 is CSAYRGWETQYF. The CDR3 DNA reads TGCAGCGCCTACAGGGGTTGGGAGACCCAGTACTTC.

This clone was counted once. The rearrangement links TRBV7-9 to TRBJ1-6; D is unclear. Per the germline V gene, CDR1 is SEHNR and CDR2 is FQNEAQ (reference sequence). V dropped 0 bases and J dropped 11 bases, with 11 bases sitting between them. This CDR3 has 14 amino acids. CDR3 in DNA: TGTGCCAGCAGCTTAGCTTTACCCGGGGCACCCCTCCACTTT. This translates into CASSLALPGAPLHF.

This chain connects TRBV15 to TRBJ1-5, with a weak D call TRBD1 (6 bases). In germline, CDR1 is LNHNV, CDR2 YYDKDF (reference sequence). Trimming pared 7 bases from V and 3 bases from J, leaving 16 bases between. The CDR3 runs 15 residues. In DNA form, the CDR3 reads TGTGCCACCACCGAACAGACAGGAAACAATCAGCCCCAGCATTTT. It yields the protein CATTEQTGNNQPQHF.

The chain recombines TRBV7-2 with TRBJ2-7; TRBD1 or TRBD2 may be the D gene (5 bases each). Germline CDR1 is SGHTA and CDR2 is FQGNSA. The CDR3 has 14 residues. V gave up 5 bases and J gave up 2 bases, with 13 bases separating them. The CDR3 region is CASSRGTVPYEQYF. The CDR3 DNA reads TGTGCCAGCAGCCGTGGGACGGTCCCCTACGAGCAGTACTTC.

The V and J genes are TRBV6-5 and TRBJ2-2; tentative D call: TRBD1 (5 bases). CDR1 MNHEY and CDR2 SVGAGI come from the germline V gene. The V gene lost 7 bases and the J gene lost 7 bases, with 19 bases spanning the gap. This CDR3 comprises 15 residues. CDR3 region: CASTSSGAGHGELFF. The DNA for the CDR3 is TGTGCCAGCACCTCCAGTGGGGCCGGTCACGGGGAGCTGTTTTTT.

V is TRBV30 and J is TRBJ2-2; 13 bases align to TRBD2. The V segment lost 7 bases and the J segment 3 bases; nucleotides outside the gene matches: 14. This CDR3 is built from 18 residues. Per germline, CDR1 GTSNPN and CDR2 SVGIG (reference sequence). CDR3 sequence reads: CALTPGLAGSGYTGELFF. The CDR3 region has the DNA TGTGCCTTAACACCGGGACTAGCGGGAAGTGGATACACCGGGGAGCTGTTTTTT.

The J gene is TRBJ1-4, the V gene TRBV24-1; weak D call: TRBD1 (6 bases). The CDR3 is 20 amino acids. Trimming pared 0 bases from V and 8 bases from J, leaving 27 bases between. Germline values: CDR1 KGHDR, CDR2 SFDVKD. DNA for the CDR3: TGTGCCACCAGTGATTTGCCGGGGGCATTATCGTTAGAGGCTCTCGAAAAACTGTTTTTT. Amino acid sequence: CATSDLPGALSLEALEKLFF.

The chain has TRBV7-3 and TRBJ2-1; D is unclear. The CDR3 consists of 15 residues. Germline assignment: CDR1 SGHTA and CDR2 FQGTGA. Trimming left V 4 bases short and J 0 bases short, with 10 bases between. The CDR3 nucleotides are TGTGCCAGCAGCTCGGATAGGAGCTCCTACAATGAGCAGTTCTTC. It encodes CASSSDRSSYNEQFF.

This clone was detected once. The gene calls are TRBV27 and TRBJ2-3; the D is unclear. Between the trimmed V and J ends, which lost 6 bases and 2 bases, there was a span of 6 bases. This CDR3 region has 12 residues. Germline CDR1 reads MNHEY; CDR2 reads SMNVEV (reference sequence). DNA for the CDR3: TGTGCCAGCAGAGTCCACACAGATACGCAGTATTTT. It translates to CASRVHTDTQYF.

There are a few counts of this clone. V usage is TRBV11-2 and J usage is TRBJ2-7; perhaps TRBD1 as D (5 bases). This CDR3 region has 14 residues. The V gene's germline CDR1 is SGHAT and CDR2 FQNNGV. V dropped 1 base and J dropped 3 bases, with 10 bases sitting between them. Here the CDR3 DNA reads TGTGCCAGCAGCTTAGTTGGCCAGGGCTACGAGCAGTACTTC. This encodes CASSLVGQGYEQYF.

In its sample, this clone was seen once. The chain carries TRBV29-1 and TRBJ1-2; D remains ambiguous. The CDR3 has 12 residues. Germline CDR1 and CDR2: SQVTM and ANQGSEA. V was pared by 4 bases and J by 1 base, with 7 bases between. This CDR3 is CSVVMVNYGYTF. CDR3 nucleotides: TGCAGCGTTGTAATGGTTAACTATGGCTACACCTTC.

This clone was detected only a few times. The chain couples TRBV30 to TRBJ1-2; D unresolved. V dropped 0 bases and J dropped 7 bases, with 12 bases sitting between them. The germline gives CDR1 GTSNPN, CDR2 SVGIG (reference sequence). CDR3 size: 13 residues. In DNA form, the CDR3 reads TGTGCCTGGAGTGTACTGACAACAGCTGGCTACACCTTC. Its protein product is CAWSVLTTAGYTF. Drawing the rest from reference TRBV30 and TRBJ1-2, the complete variable domain is SQTIHQWPATLVQPVGSPLSLECTVEGTSNPNLYWYRQAAGRGLQLLFYSVGIGQISSEVPQNLSASRPQDRQFILSSKKLLLSDSGFYLCAWSVLTTAGYTFGSGTRLTVV.

The CDR3 DNA reads as TGTGCCAGCAGGGGGGACAGGGCACGGGAAAAACTGTTTTTT. The encoded protein is CASRGDRAREKLFF. The V gene is TRBV3-1 (or the pseudogene TRBV3-2), the J gene TRBJ1-4; 9 bases are a match to TRBD1. The germline V gene encodes CDR1 LGHDT and CDR2 YNNKEL (reference sequence). The V and J ends lost 6 bases and 8 bases, in that order; junction bases with no gene match: 7. The CDR3 is 14 amino acids.

The genes are TRBV7-8 and TRBJ2-1, with 7 bases identical to TRBD2. The junction had 16 bases not matched to a gene; V was cut back by 3 bases and J by 8 bases. The germline CDR1 and CDR2 sequences are SGHVS and FQNEAQ. The CDR3 extends over 17 amino acids. The CDR3 bases are TGTGCCAGCAGCTTCCGGAGACTTGGCGGGGGTTCCGATGAGCAGTTCTTC. Protein product: CASSFRRLGGGSDEQFF.

This sequence joins TRBV11-2 and TRBJ1-2; TRBD1 aligns across 7 bases. CDR1 and CDR2 (germline): SGHAT, FQNNGV. The V gene end was trimmed by 4 bases and the J gene end by 5 bases; junction bases not matched to a gene: 7. The CDR3 sequence is 14 residues long. The CDR3 DNA follows: TGTGCCAGCAGCTGGGGCCGGGACAGTTATGGCTACACCTTC. Its protein is CASSWGRDSYGYTF.

The rearrangement uses TRBV28 and TRBJ1-5; TRBD1 aligns across 7 bases. The germline CDR1 and CDR2 sequences are MDHEN and SYDVKM. The length of the CDR3 is 17 residues. Losses at the gene ends were 7 bases for V and 2 bases for J; bases not matched to a gene: 14. The CDR3, as DNA: TGTGCCAGCACCGTCAGAGCATACAGGGGAGGCAATCAGCCCCAGCATTTT. This translates into CASTVRAYRGGNQPQHF.

This chain links TRBV28 with TRBJ2-2, with D perhaps TRBD2 (7 bases). The CDR3 loop spans 14 amino acids. Trimming stripped 7 bases from V and 1 base from J, with 10 bases between. In germline, CDR1 is MDHEN, CDR2 SYDVKM. The CDR3 DNA is TGTGCCAGCAAAAGGGGGGGGAACACCGGGGAGCTGTTTTTT. Amino acids: CASKRGGNTGELFF.

The DNA for the CDR3 is TGTGCCAGCAGCGTAGTTCTTACCACCGGGGAGCTGTTTTTT. As protein: CASSVVLTTGELFF. This chain joins TRBV9 and TRBJ2-2; unclear D gene. The germline gives CDR1 SGDLS, CDR2 YYNGEE. This CDR3 contains 14 residues. V was trimmed by 0 bases and J by 4 bases, leaving 7 bases between them.

The chain couples TRBV9 to TRBJ2-1; TRBD1 is a possible D gene (5 bases). Germline V gene data show CDR1 as SGDLS and CDR2 as YYNGEE. The CDR3 is 13 amino acids. V lost 0 bases, J lost 10 bases, and 11 bases lay in between. CDR3 in DNA: TGTGCCAGCAGCGTAGGACAGTCTTTCGAGCAGTTCTTC. This sequence encodes CASSVGQSFEQFF.